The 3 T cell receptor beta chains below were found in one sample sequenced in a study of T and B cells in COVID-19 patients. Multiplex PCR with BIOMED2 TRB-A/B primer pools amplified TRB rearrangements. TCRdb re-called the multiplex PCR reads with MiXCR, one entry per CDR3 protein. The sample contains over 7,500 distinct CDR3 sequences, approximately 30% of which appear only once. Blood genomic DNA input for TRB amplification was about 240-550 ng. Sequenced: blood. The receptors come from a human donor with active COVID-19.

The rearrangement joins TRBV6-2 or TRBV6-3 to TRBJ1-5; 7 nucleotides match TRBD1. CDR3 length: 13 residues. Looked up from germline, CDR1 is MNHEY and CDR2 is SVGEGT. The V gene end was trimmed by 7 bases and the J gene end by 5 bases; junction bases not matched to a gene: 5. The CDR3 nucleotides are TGTGCCAGCAAAGACAGGGAATATCAGCCCCAGCATTTT. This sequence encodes CASKDREYQPQHF.

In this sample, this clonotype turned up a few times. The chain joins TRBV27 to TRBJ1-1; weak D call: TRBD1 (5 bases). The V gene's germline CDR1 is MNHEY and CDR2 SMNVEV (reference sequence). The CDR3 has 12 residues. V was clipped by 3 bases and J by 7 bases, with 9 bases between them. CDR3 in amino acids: CASSFRQGEAFF. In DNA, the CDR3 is TGTGCCAGCAGTTTTCGGCAGGGTGAAGCTTTCTTT.

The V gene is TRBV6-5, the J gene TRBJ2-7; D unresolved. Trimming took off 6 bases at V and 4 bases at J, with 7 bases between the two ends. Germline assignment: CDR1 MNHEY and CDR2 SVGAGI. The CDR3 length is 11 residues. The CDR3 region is CASRSWYEQYF. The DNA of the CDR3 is TGTGCCAGCAGAAGCTGGTACGAGCAGTACTTC.